This TCR beta chain comes out of a study of blood T cells in healthy people across ages (dated by TCRdb to the mid-2010s). Background on the whole study: In model experiments, template switching captured about one uniquely barcoded TCR beta cDNA molecule for every two T cells. To track age-related changes in TCR beta repertoire diversity, the study relied on deep sequencing normalized with unique cDNA molecular identifiers. Four age groups were formed from the donors: young (average 16 years), middle-aged (approximately 39), aged (about 68) and long-lived (roughly 88). To avoid experimental bias, donors of different ages were spread randomly across the sequencing lanes. Two additional independent replicas of 1 million unique cDNA reads from the same blood draw were analyzed for two donors (one aged 18 to 30 and one aged 80 or older).

To prepare the library, 5' RACE was applied. The reads were generated on an Illumina HiSeq 2500. A second PCR of roughly 7 to 11 cycles was performed with a sample-barcoded 5' primer and a J-beta primer mix. A unique molecular identifier was introduced onto each TCR beta cDNA molecule by a template-switch 5' adaptor carrying 12 random nucleotides. Each sample yielded at least 3 million CDR3-containing paired-end reads. First-strand cDNA was synthesized from all RNA with the Mint cDNA synthesis kit, primed by a TRBC-specific oligonucleotide. Following uracil-DNA glycosylase treatment, a first 18-cycle PCR with universal primers M1SS and BC2_uni_R was performed on all cDNA. Under the source paper's analysis protocol: For normalization, 1 million high-quality reads, each with a distinct molecular identifier, were randomly selected from each sample. Instead of being binned into consensus sequences, reads that shared molecular identifiers were thrown out. MiTCR, with a Q25 quality threshold and the strictest error-elimination algorithm, was used for CDR3 identification, clonotype clustering and error correction. A nonparametric unseen species model with Euler transformation was used to estimate a lower bound on total TCR beta diversity. TCRdb reworked the public reads: Q25 trimming with fastp, MiXCR clone assembly, productive beta chains retained. Every distinct CDR3 protein forms one entry, paired with its most common genes and DNA. The authors' filters were not applied to this entry. This sample gives roughly 1,800,000 distinct CDR3 sequences in total; 49% of them show up just once. Of the sample, 2.1% is held by the ten largest clones.

This clonotype was observed a few times. Its antigen has not been determined. No much larger clonotype is one base removed from it; base qualities were not supplied. Findings and caveats that apply to the study as a whole: The CMV infection status of donors was not known, potentially confounding age-related changes in expanded clonotypes. Conclusive comparison of naive and antigen-experienced compartments was prevented by the profiling of bulk unsorted PBMCs. As age increased, observed TCR beta diversity per million T cells dropped in a roughly linear way, and a significant reduction was already evident by age about 40. Estimates of total diversity based on one million sequenced T cells were regarded as lower bounds and as underestimates. Compared with the aged group, the long-lived group had more naive CD4+ T cells, fewer expanded clones and increased TCR diversity, suggesting age selection. Observed TCR beta diversity correlated strongly with the percentage of naive T cells measured by flow cytometry.

From its cysteine to its phenylalanine, the CDR3 spans 13 amino acids. Just the 39-base CDR3 DNA is kept, in frame starting at base 1. V loses 3 bases, J loses 4 bases, and the germline ends lie 4 bases apart. Reading the germline V gene (reference sequence) gives CDR1 LNHNV and CDR2 YYDKDF. The donors were roughly 40 Caucasian individuals from Russia, aged roughly 6 to 95 years, who were systemically healthy. Around 9.7 milliliters of peripheral blood were collected from each donor into EDTA-treated Vacutainer tubes. PBMCs were isolated by Ficoll-Paque density-gradient centrifugation, with at least 6 million obtained per sample. Total RNA, at least 6 micrograms per sample, was extracted from PBMCs with Trizol reagent. The percentages of naive CD45RAhigh/CD27high T cells were determined by flow cytometry on a PBMC aliquot from every donor.

The chain employs TRBV15 and TRBJ2-6, with the D gene call left open. Sequencing input: blood. The receptor was isolated from a woman in her thirties or forties in good health. The CDR3 reads as follows: CATSRGGANVLTF. The nucleotide sequence is TGTGCCACCAGCAGGGGGGGGGCCAACGTCCTGACTTTC.